This TCR beta chain emerged from a study of naive and memory T cell subsets. Alpha and beta libraries were amplified separately from the second PCR onward. An equimolar mix of two oligonucleotides served as the beta constant-region primer for TRBC1 and TRBC2. Ligated cDNA was amplified by four rounds of PCR with nested alpha and beta constant-region primers and SP2. TCRdb reanalysed the UMI-ligation and nested PCR reads using MiXCR and keeps one entry per CDR3 protein. The sample has around 4,300 distinct CDR3 sequences; 4% to 6% are singletons. Germline V gene data show CDR1 as MGHRA and CDR2 as YSYEKL. Trimming cost V 1 base and J 5 bases, with 14 bases left between them. The CDR3 runs to 16 residues.

The sample taken for sequencing was effector memory CD8+ T cells from blood. As to subset: effector memory, CD45RA- CD27-. The receptor was isolated from a human donor in good health. The chain combines TRBV4-1 with TRBJ1-4; D ambiguous. CDR3 DNA: TGCGCCAGCAGCCAAGCTTCCGGGCTGTCCAATGAAAAACTGTTTTTT. Residues: CASSQASGLSNEKLFF.